This T cell receptor beta chain is from a study of vaccination effects on CD4 cells after COVID-19. On this clone: Its antigen is not identified.

Sequencing followed a ViraFEST assay step that expanded antigen-specific CD4+ T cells with viral peptide pools. Investigators separated out CD4+ T cells once around nine days of culture had passed. Vaccinated participants had no history of SARS-CoV-2 infection and tested negative for nucleocapsid antibodies. The germline V gene has CDR1 MNHNS and CDR2 SASEGT. This CDR3 comprises 16 residues. Germline trimming cut 4 bases from V and 2 bases from J; bases unmatched to any gene: 7. Produced via immunoSEQ multiplex PCR; TCRdb's table is partial and in-frame only. Of tens of thousands of clones in the sample, roughly 76% were seen once.

The receptor was derived from a human donor who received a COVID-19 vaccine. This specimen was CD4+ T cells from PBMCs cultured with HCoV-229E spike peptides, taken before COVID-19 vaccination. The chain recombines TRBV6-1 with TRBJ2-3, with TRBD2 matching over 9 bases. The CDR3 sequence: CASSARLAGPTDTQYF. The CDR3 DNA reads as TGTGCCAGCAGTGCGCGGCTAGCGGGGCCCACAGATACGCAGTATTTT.